These 4 T cell receptor beta chains were all obtained from the same sample, sequenced in a study of T-cell memory formation after mild COVID-19. One entry per CDR3 protein, called by TCRdb with MiXCR from the 5' RACE reads. The profile shows approximately 260,000 distinct CDR3 sequences, over 15% of them singletons. The sample was PBMCs or a T cell subset sorted from them (not recorded which). These TCRs come from a man aged 18 to 35 who had mild COVID-19 (a few samples of this study predate the infection). Cell type and time point are not known.

This clonotype has a handful of counts. V is TRBV5-1 and J is TRBJ1-1, with D possibly being TRBD1 (5 bases). The V gene's germline CDR1 is SGHRS and CDR2 YFSETQ. The CDR3 runs to 15 residues. V was clipped by 4 bases and J by 4 bases, with 17 bases between them. CDR3 coding DNA: TGCGCCAGCAGCCCGGGGTTGGGGGACCTCACTGAAGCTTTCTTT. This translates into CASSPGLGDLTEAFF.

This clonotype was counted between two and nine times. This chain joins TRBV12-3 or TRBV12-4 and TRBJ1-2, with 8 bases matching TRBD1. The ends lost 7 bases at V and 8 bases at J; junction bases unmatched: 6. CDR3 length: 12 amino acids. The CDR3 sequence: CASNYRDRGYTF. DNA for the CDR3: TGTGCCAGCAACTATCGGGACAGGGGCTACACCTTC.

The genes are TRBV18 and TRBJ2-3; TRBD2 is a possible D gene (6 bases). CDR3 size: 15 residues. Germline V gene data show CDR1 as KGHSH and CDR2 as LQKENI. V shed 3 bases and J shed 8 bases, with 18 bases lying between them. CDR3 nucleotides: TGTGCCAGCTCACCTGGGTCGGCTCACGGGGGTACGCAGTATTTT. It encodes CASSPGSAHGGTQYF.

This clonotype came up a few times. The CDR3 spells CATSTSAVGVQYV. In nucleotides, the CDR3 is TGTGCCACCAGCACCTCAGCGGTGGGTGTGCAGTACGTC. The chain couples TRBV6-6 to TRBJ2-7; D may be TRBD2 (5 bases). Germline V gene lookup returns CDR1 MNHNY and CDR2 SVGAGI (reference sequence). This CDR3 has 13 residues. V gave up 10 bases and J gave up 9 bases, with 22 bases separating them.